This T cell receptor beta chain was sequenced during a study of early T cells in non-severe SARS-CoV-2 infection. Study in general: Sequencing of unsorted whole blood was done on bulk RNA, leaving chains unpaired.

Germline CDR1 and CDR2: SGDLS and YYNGEE. The CDR3 is made up of 15 amino acids. V lost 4 bases and J lost 2; bases outside the gene matches: 4. With respect to this clonotype: Its target is unknown.

Study-level results: Comparison of clonotypes with VDJdb favored anti-spike CD8 responses while missing private and CD4 specificities.

Individually, cDNA molecules had unique molecular identifiers attached to them. TCRdb re-derived calls from the 5' RACE reads in MiXCR, one entry per CDR3 protein. Altogether more than 20,000 distinct CDR3 sequences are present, 4% being singletons, with the ten largest covering roughly 1.5%. The chain couples TRBV9 to TRBJ2-1, with TRBD2 matching over 9 bases. The source of this sequence is an adult who was a healthcare worker with PCR-confirmed SARS-CoV-2 infection or an uninfected control (not recorded which). Material: whole blood. CDR3: CASSPLAGPYNEQFF. The CDR3 nucleotides read TGTGCCAGCAGCCCCCTAGCGGGACCCTACAATGAGCAGTTCTTC.